This T cell receptor beta chain was captured by sequencing in a study of low-dose radiotherapy and immunotherapy resistance in tumors. For the study at large: In Cohort 2, 1 Gy per fraction was delivered every two weeks, for a total of 13 Gy over 26 weeks. Oral aspirin 300 mg was taken by patients daily for four cycles from cycle 1 day 1.

Time point reported: before trial treatment. Low-dose radiotherapy and low-dose cyclophosphamide, together with aspirin, ipilimumab and nivolumab, were given to donors. The CDR3 loop spans 14 amino acids. Trimming removed 5 bases from V and 2 bases from J, with 14 bases in between. CDR1 and CDR2 (germline): SGHTS, YDEGEE. TRAV and TRBV primers primed cDNA for both TCRalpha and TCRbeta. Both a constant-region primer and a V-primer adapter served to amplify TCRs across 15 to 20 PCR cycles. mRNA, after isolation, was amplified by in vitro transcription. TCRdb re-derived calls from the reads in MiXCR, one entry per CDR3 protein. The sample consists of 80,000 to 95,000 distinct CDR3 sequences, just under 9.5% of them appearing once. At least ten counts were recorded for this clonotype.

The specimen comprised PBMCs, sampled before treatment. This TCR came from a male donor with prostate cancer. The rearrangement uses TRBV5-8 and TRBJ2-7; D remains ambiguous. The CDR3 protein is CASSLMGGAYEQYF. The CDR3 DNA reads as TGTGCCAGCAGTCTTATGGGCGGTGCCTACGAGCAGTACTTC.